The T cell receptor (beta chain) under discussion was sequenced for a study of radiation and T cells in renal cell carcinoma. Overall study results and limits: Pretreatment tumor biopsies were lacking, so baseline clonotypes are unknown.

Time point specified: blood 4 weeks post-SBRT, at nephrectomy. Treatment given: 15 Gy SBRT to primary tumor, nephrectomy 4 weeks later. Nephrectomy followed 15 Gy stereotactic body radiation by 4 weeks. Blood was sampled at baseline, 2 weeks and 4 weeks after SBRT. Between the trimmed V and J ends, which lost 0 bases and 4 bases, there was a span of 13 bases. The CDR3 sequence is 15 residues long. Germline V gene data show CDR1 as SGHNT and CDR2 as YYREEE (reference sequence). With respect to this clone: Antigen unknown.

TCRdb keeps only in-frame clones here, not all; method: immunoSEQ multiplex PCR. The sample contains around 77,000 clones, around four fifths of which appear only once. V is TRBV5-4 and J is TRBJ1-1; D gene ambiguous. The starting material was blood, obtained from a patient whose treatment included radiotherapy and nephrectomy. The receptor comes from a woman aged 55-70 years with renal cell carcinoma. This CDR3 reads CASSLDRGFFTEAFF. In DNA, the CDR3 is TGTGCCAGCAGCTTGGATCGGGGTTTTTTCACTGAAGCTTTCTTT. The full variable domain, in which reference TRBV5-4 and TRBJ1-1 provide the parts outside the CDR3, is ETGVTQSPTHLIKTRGQQVTLRCSSQSGHNTVSWYQQALGQGPQFIFQYYREEENGRGNFPPRFSGLQFPNYSSELNVNALELDDSALYLCASSLDRGFFTEAFFGQGTRLTVV.